The clone carrying this T cell receptor (beta chain) was observed a few times. Antigen unknown. The time point: persistent/refractory GD, antithyroid drugs over 5 years with positive TRAb. Isolated PBMC RNA provided the starting material for the TCR library. This CDR3 is 14 amino acids long. In germline, CDR1 is KGHSH, CDR2 LQKENI. Trimming took 8 bases from V and 1 from J, leaving 14 bases between them. Both iRepertoire HTBI primers and Arm-PCR of CDR3 regions were used to build the TCR beta libraries. Under the authors' procedure: Spanning all samples, the identified segments comprised around 62 TRBV and over 13 TRBJ. TCRdb fed the multiplex PCR reads into MiXCR, producing one record per CDR3 protein. TCRdb, not the authors, supplied the V and J calls. The repertoire holds about half a million distinct CDR3 sequences, with about 20% as singletons. This entry is derived from a study of regulatory T cells in long-lasting Graves disease.

The study, taken as a whole, reports: Accuracy was possibly reduced by small sample size. Persistent disease preferred TRBV28, TRBJ1-2 and TRBJ2-5.

The specimen comprised peripheral blood mononuclear cells (PBMCs), sampled when the disease was refractory, from a patient treated with antithyroid drugs. The chain combines TRBV18 with TRBJ1-2; a possible D gene is TRBD1 (6 bases). The origin of this receptor is a female donor with Graves disease. The CDR3 nucleotides read TGTGCCAGCAGCCCGAGACAGGATAACTATGGCTACACCTTC. Residues: CASSPRQDNYGYTF.